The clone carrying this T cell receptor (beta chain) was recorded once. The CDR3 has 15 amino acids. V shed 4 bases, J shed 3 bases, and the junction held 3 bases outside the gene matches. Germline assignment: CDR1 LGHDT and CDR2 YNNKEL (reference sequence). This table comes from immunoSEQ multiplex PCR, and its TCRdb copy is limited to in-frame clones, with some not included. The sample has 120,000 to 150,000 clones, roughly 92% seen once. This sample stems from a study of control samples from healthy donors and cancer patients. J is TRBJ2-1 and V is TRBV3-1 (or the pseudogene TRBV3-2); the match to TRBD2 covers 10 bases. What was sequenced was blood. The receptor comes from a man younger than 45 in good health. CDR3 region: CASSPGTSVYNEQFF. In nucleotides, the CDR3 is TGTGCCAGCAGCCCCGGGACTAGCGTCTACAATGAGCAGTTCTTC.